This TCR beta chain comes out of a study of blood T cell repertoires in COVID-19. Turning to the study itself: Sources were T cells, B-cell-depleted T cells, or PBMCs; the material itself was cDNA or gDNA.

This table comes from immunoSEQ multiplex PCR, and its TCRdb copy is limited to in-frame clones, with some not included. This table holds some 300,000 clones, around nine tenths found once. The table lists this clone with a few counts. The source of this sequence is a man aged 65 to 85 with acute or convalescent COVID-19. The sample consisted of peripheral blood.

CDR3 bases: TGTGCCAGCAGCGGACACACGTTTAATGGTGGTGGCGATGAGCAGTTCTTC. Protein sequence: CASSGHTFNGGGDEQFF. The J gene is TRBJ2-1, the V gene TRBV21-1; the D call in the table, TRBD1, was not verified against the DNA. TRBV21-1 is reported as a pseudogene. The CDR3 loop spans 17 amino acids.